Included here is one T cell receptor beta chain sequence, with context. The data belong to a study of blood T cell repertoires in COVID-19. Germline V gene sequence: CDR1 LNHDA, CDR2 SQIVND (reference sequence). The V and J ends lost 4 bases and 4 bases, in that order; junction bases with no gene match: 6. This CDR3 spans 16 amino acids. TCRdb's table, derived via immunoSEQ multiplex PCR, lists solely in-frame clones and lacks some. The top ten hold 1% of the sample, which has a few hundred thousand clones, roughly 84% seen once. The chain recombines TRBV19 with TRBJ2-2; 10 positions agree with TRBD1. The material sequenced was PBMCs or T cells enriched from blood (not recorded which). The sequence derives from a woman between 25 and 40 years old who had recovered from COVID-19. CDR3 DNA sequence: TGTGCCAGTAGTACCAGGACAGGGGGAACCACCGGGGAGCTGTTTTTT. This encodes CASSTRTGGTTGELFF.